This T cell receptor (beta chain) was captured by sequencing in a study of cytomegalovirus exposure and HLA in healthy donors (dated by TCRdb to 2015 to 2018). Looking at the study overall: According to an earlier analysis of around 600 of the donors, 200 million or so T cells yielded 90 million to 140 million unique TCR beta sequences and approximately 300 Gb of sequence data. Roughly 290 gigabases of sequencing data and approximately 92 million unique TCR sequences made up an early release that covered about 640 HLA-typed donors. Among the roughly 410 genotyped donors, about 85% belonged to the genetic ancestry cluster associated with self-reported Caucasian donors. The study was designed to test whether signatures of past pathogen exposure could be identified by cataloging public T cell receptors. The study profiled the T cell repertoires of hundreds of subjects by immunosequencing and related them to cytomegalovirus serostatus. Besides the first cohort of under 700 subjects, a separate validation cohort made up of 120 or so different subjects was used. High-throughput TCR immunosequencing, statistical association of individual TCRs with disease status, and machine learning were combined to predict cytomegalovirus infection status. To study patterns of TCR occurrence, a later analysis re-analyzed previously published TCR beta repertoires from 666 donors and added high-resolution HLA genotyping. Rather than using new phenotypic data, the later analysis identified candidate immune exposures from TCR beta sequences and from how often those sequences occurred across donors. An earlier analysis of more than 450 of the donors used high-throughput TCR beta sequencing to judge whether each TCR beta V gene segment behaved as functional or pseudogenic. Donor age, sex, ethnicity and CMV serostatus were compiled alongside the repertoire data. A later genetic analysis took genome-wide SNP genotypes for about three fifths of the 666 donors and used that subset as a discovery cohort. All discovery cohort repertoires had been generated using a single sequencing platform. Class I and class II HLA loci were covered by the typing at four-digit resolution. Typing coverage varied by locus: 629-630 donors for A, B, C, DRB1 and DQB1; approximately 520 for DQA1; around 610 for DPA1; 400 to 480 for DPB1. Five DR-DQ haplotypes were handled as single units for association and clustering, since linkage in the cohort was strong. On average, over 200,000 unique TCR beta nucleotide sequences were sequenced per donor among fewer than 500 genotyped donors of the cohort, with roughly a sixth of those sequences being non-productive. General study outcomes and caveats: Some IMGT-functional V segments, including TRBV6-2 and TRBV6-3, could not be distinguished by the 87-base-pair reads and were therefore excluded. In vitro tests confirmed that a few of the cytomegalovirus-associated TCR beta chains recognize cytomegalovirus antigens. The study gave a list of around 170 TCR beta chains associated with cytomegalovirus. According to a later genetic analysis, donors in an Asian-associated ancestry cluster had fewer N-insertions in productive TCRs than the roughly 700-donor mean. In an earlier analysis of about 600 of the donors, most TCR beta V segments appeared in productive rearrangements about 90% or about 30% of the time, broadly matching IMGT annotations. Seventeen rarely observed V segments, including chromosome 9 orphons, were excluded from the earlier analysis of some 590 of the donors because counts were too low. Only TCR beta chains were sequenced in this cohort, and the absence of alpha or paired-chain data limited detectable features. The authors suggested that the approach could potentially be generalized to other disease states and immunological phenotypes. Immune exposure information for the cohort was limited to CMV serostatus. An association between a missense DCLRE1C variant and V-gene and J-gene trimming of TCR beta chains was found in a later genetic analysis and replicated in an independent cohort. A later analysis associated about 17,000 TCR beta sequences with specific HLA alleles at a false discovery rate of 0.05. Linkage disequilibrium might explain the correlated functional status among segregating V segments, but an unknown experimental factor could not be excluded. The classifier was reported to diagnose cytomegalovirus status with high specificity and sensitivity in both the original and validation cohorts. When HLA alleles, especially DR and DQ, strongly co-occurred, attributing TCR associations to individual alleles was difficult. A group of highly shared sequence variants was considered likely to be a technical artifact of the sequencing pipeline. Because HLA typing was missing for some donors at each locus, association tests included only the typed subset. Several of the top co-occurrence clusters appeared to be linked to parvovirus B19, influenza, CMV and Epstein-Barr virus, according to a later analysis. According to a later analysis, most CMV-associated TCR beta chains appeared to be HLA-restricted, and the HLA associations seemed to be driven largely by CMV exposure. The presence/absence analyses assumed that sequencing depth was roughly uniform across donors, and that assumption may not be true. A further reported finding was that TCR beta sequences accurately predicted the HLA-A and HLA-B alleles for most subjects in the first cohort. A later analysis found that HLA-associated TCR beta chains were more clonally expanded and had lower generation probabilities than equally common non-associated chains. While some public TCRs were present in many individuals, most TCR sequences turned up only very rarely across donors. In a later analysis, the rate of TCR association differed among HLA loci, with DRB1 alleles having the most associated TCRs and HLA-C alleles having the fewest.

As encoded in the germline V gene, CDR1 is SGHTA while CDR2 is FQGNSA. Trimming removed 5 bases from V and 6 bases from J; the gene matches leave 6 bases unexplained. Including cysteine and phenylalanine, the CDR3 has 15 amino acids. The retained sequence is limited to the CDR3, 45 bases, with the frame set at the first base. In total, fewer than 750 healthy bone marrow donors made up the cohort. At the time of sampling, all cohort members were nominally healthy, though unrecorded immune exposures were likely present. The donor was CMV seronegative and was included in the group of under 450 seronegative cohort members. Each donor provided a peripheral blood sample, and peripheral blood mononuclear cells were used for TCR beta sequencing. The Qiagen DNeasy Blood Extraction Kit was used to extract genomic DNA from the blood cell samples. About this clone itself: Its antigen is currently not known. The sample holds no much larger clone one base away, and base qualities are not on file.

Library preparation was by the immunoSEQ multiplex PCR assay. For the multiplex PCR, a mixture combining 60 forward primers for TCR Vbeta segments and 13 reverse primers for TCR Jbeta segments was used. The CDR3 region of rearranged TCR beta genes was amplified from genomic DNA by a multiplex PCR assay. On the Illumina HiSeq System, the amplified TCR beta libraries were sequenced as 87-base-pair reads. As for the original processing: A later analysis tallied roughly 80 million unique TCR beta chains across the 666 repertoires, and 10 million to 11 million of those chains were shared by two or more donors. Raw reads were error-corrected and collapsed into unique sequences by a nearest-neighbor algorithm in which closely related sequences were merged to remove PCR and sequencing errors. To assign V, D and J gene segments, CDR3 sequences were aligned to IMGT reference sequences. For a sequence to be retained, a match of at least six nucleotides was required to both a V gene segment and a J gene segment. A rearrangement counted as productive if the CDR3 had no stop codons and remained in frame with V and J, and every other rearrangement counted as non-productive. Following IMGT convention, CDR3 was defined as the stretch from the second conserved V-encoded cysteine up to the conserved J-encoded phenylalanine. In an earlier analysis of around 600 of the donors, sequences lacking an unambiguous match to a single V gene segment were excluded. An earlier analysis of 550 to 650 of the donors classified V segments as functional when productive rearrangements were above 56.7% and as segregating when the standard deviation between donors was above 5%. A statistical classification framework was built for diagnosing cytomegalovirus status from the catalog of TCR beta chain sequences. V and J gene assignment, in a later analysis, came from comparing TCR nucleotide sequences with IMGT/GENE-DB human TR gene sequences. A later analysis assigned CDR3 sequences and most-parsimonious VDJ recombination scenarios with the TCRdist pipeline. In a later analysis, each TCR beta chain was defined by its CDR3 amino acid sequence together with its V-gene family, and reads without a unique V-gene family were excluded. As a way to deal with suspected cross-contamination and a sequencing artifact, a later analysis dropped 592 nucleotide sequences that were highly shared and had low generation probability. In a later analysis, a clonal expansion index for each public chain was calculated from normalized within-repertoire ranks of inferred template counts. Generation probabilities in a later analysis came from a VDJ recombination model fitted to out-of-frame rearrangements, and those results were checked against IGoR. In a later analysis, TCR-TCR, TCR-HLA and TCR-CMV co-occurrence was scored with hypergeometric tests, and a repertoire-size bias correction was applied to TCR pairs. A later analysis estimated false discovery rates by permuting HLA or CMV assignments 20 times. In a later analysis, co-occurring TCRs were grouped using DBSCAN, with TCRdist sequence similarity added in when clustering inside HLA-allele-positive subsets. Repertoires with fewer than 30,000 or more than 120,000 public chains, plus five repertoires with anomalous nucleotide sharing, were excluded from co-occurrence clustering. TCRdb's version of the immuneACCESS table is confined to in-frame rearrangements and falls short of the full clone set. An unresolved V gene accounts for under half of the shortfall where checked; the remainder is of unknown origin. From that table come the V and J calls and clone size; the DNA was used to work out D and trimming. The table for this sample lists approximately 100,000 clones; roughly four fifths of them were counted only once. The ten largest clones represent 10% of the sample.

The chain links TRBV7-2 with TRBJ2-3, with 12 junctional bases fitting TRBD1. The clonotype comes from a man aged 50 to 59 in good health and CMV-seronegative. The specimen was PBMCs. Here is the DNA: TGTGCCAGCAGCCGCACCGGGACAGGGGGCGATACGCAGTATTTT. Its protein reads: CASSRTGTGGDTQYF.